This is a list of T cell receptor beta chains from one sample in a study of T-cell memory formation after mild COVID-19. Each CDR3 protein gets one entry after TCRdb re-called the 5' RACE reads with MiXCR. The sample consists of approximately 340,000 distinct CDR3 sequences, 15% to 20% of them appearing once. Specimen: PBMCs or a T cell subset sorted from them (not recorded which). The source of these receptors is a man in his late teens or twenties who had mild COVID-19 (a few samples of this study predate the infection). Cell type and time point are not known. Both conserved end residues are part of each CDR3. The order of the fields is CDR3 length, J gene, D gene, V gene, clone size, CDR3 DNA, CDR3 protein. The D gene is left open where the match is weak. Clone sizes are given selectively: once, few, many, or a class where the clone is expanded.

length: 16; J: TRBJ1-6; D: TRBD1; V: TRBV7-9; size: few; DNA: TGTGCCAGCAACTCCCCGGACAGGAATGATAATTCACCCCTCCACTTT; CDR3: CASNSPDRNDNSPLHF
length: 17; J: TRBJ2-1; D: TRBD1; V: TRBV11-2; size: NA; DNA: TGTGCCAGCAGCTTAGCGAGGACAGGGGGCGCTGCCAATGAGCAGTTCTTC; CDR3: CASSLARTGGAANEQFF
length: 15; J: TRBJ1-1; D: TRBD1; V: TRBV10-3; size: NA; DNA: TGTGCCATCATGAGGGACAGGCTAGCGAACACTGAAGCTTTCTTT; CDR3: CAIMRDRLANTEAFF
length: 13; J: TRBJ2-1; D: TRBD2; V: TRBV19; size: NA; DNA: TGTGCCAGTAGTACGGGACGGGGGGGTGAGCAGTTCTTC; CDR3: CASSTGRGGEQFF
length: 15; J: TRBJ1-5; D: NA; V: TRBV6-6; size: many; DNA: TGTGCCAGCAGTTACTCGGGACAATTTAATCAGCCCCAGCATTTT; CDR3: CASSYSGQFNQPQHF
length: 13; J: TRBJ1-5; D: NA; V: TRBV12-3/TRBV12-4; size: NA; DNA: TGTGCCAGCAGCCCTGGACAGTATCAGCCCCAGCATTTT; CDR3: CASSPGQYQPQHF
length: 14; J: TRBJ1-1; D: TRBD1; V: TRBV7-8; size: few; DNA: TGTGCCAGCACCGTGGACAGGGGGAACACTGAAGCTTTCTTT; CDR3: CASTVDRGNTEAFF
length: 16; J: TRBJ2-1; D: TRBD2; V: TRBV15; size: NA; DNA: TGTGCCACCAGCACCCCTAGCGGGGTCTCCTACAATGAGCAGTTCTTC; CDR3: CATSTPSGVSYNEQFF
length: 13; J: TRBJ2-2; D: NA; V: TRBV20-1; size: few; DNA: TGCAGTGCATCGGACACAAACACCGGGGAGCTGTTTTTT; CDR3: CSASDTNTGELFF
length: 15; J: TRBJ1-2; D: TRBD1; V: TRBV5-1; size: few; DNA: TGCGCCAGCCGGGGACAGTTGACTTCTAACTATGGCTACACCTTC; CDR3: CASRGQLTSNYGYTF
length: 15; J: TRBJ1-6; D: TRBD1; V: TRBV12-3/TRBV12-4; size: few; DNA: TGTGCCAGCAGTCCCCGGGACAGGGGTAGTTCACCCCTCCACTTT; CDR3: CASSPRDRGSSPLHF
length: 19; J: TRBJ2-1; D: NA; V: TRBV5-1; size: few; DNA: TGCGCCAGCAGCGGAAGGTACTTCCCCACGGAGGGGTACTACAATGAGCAGTTCTTC; CDR3: CASSGRYFPTEGYYNEQFF
length: 15; J: TRBJ2-2; D: NA; V: TRBV5-6; size: few; DNA: TGTGCCAGCAGCTTAGTAGGCGGAGGCACCGGGGAGCTGTTTTTT; CDR3: CASSLVGGGTGELFF
length: 16; J: TRBJ2-4; D: NA; V: TRBV4-1; size: NA; DNA: TGCGCCAGCAGCCAAGAAGGAGTGGTATCTCTAAACATTCAGTACTTC; CDR3: CASSQEGVVSLNIQYF
length: 16; J: TRBJ2-7; D: NA; V: TRBV3-1; size: NA; DNA: TGTGCCAGCAGCCAAGGTGTCGGGACCGGTCCCTACGAGCAGTACTTC; CDR3: CASSQGVGTGPYEQYF
length: 17; J: TRBJ1-5; D: TRBD1; V: TRBV7-8; size: NA; DNA: TGTGCCAGCGGGAGGCGGGGGACAGGCAGAACAAATCAGCCCCAGCATTTT; CDR3: CASGRRGTGRTNQPQHF
length: 11; J: TRBJ1-1; D: NA; V: TRBV20-1; size: many; DNA: TGCAGTGGAAGGGGCGCGGGTGAAGCTTTCTTT; CDR3: CSGRGAGEAFF
length: 15; J: TRBJ2-5; D: NA; V: TRBV5-5; size: many; DNA: TGTGCCAGCAGCGCGGGGACCGCTTCGCGGGAGACCCAGTACTTC; CDR3: CASSAGTASRETQYF
length: 15; J: TRBJ2-7; D: NA; V: TRBV5-1; size: many; DNA: TGCGCCAGCAGCTTGGGAAGGGCTCTTACCTACGAGCAGTACTTC; CDR3: CASSLGRALTYEQYF
length: 14; J: TRBJ2-3; D: NA; V: TRBV7-6; size: few; DNA: TGTGCCAGCAGCTCCCGGGGGCGCACAGATACGCAGTATTTT; CDR3: CASSSRGRTDTQYF
length: 15; J: TRBJ2-3; D: NA; V: TRBV6-2/TRBV6-3; size: NA; DNA: TGTGCCAGCAGTCTACCCTCACTGGGCGGGGATACGCAGTATTTT; CDR3: CASSLPSLGGDTQYF
length: 16; J: TRBJ2-2; D: NA; V: TRBV5-1; size: NA; DNA: TGCGCCAGCAGCTTGGTCGCCGCAGCCAACACCGGGGAGCTGTTTTTT; CDR3: CASSLVAAANTGELFF
length: 12; J: TRBJ1-1; D: NA; V: TRBV6-2/TRBV6-3; size: few; DNA: TGTGCCAGCAGGGAACCCAGGGCTGGTGCTTTCTTT; CDR3: CASREPRAGAFF
length: 13; J: TRBJ2-5; D: NA; V: TRBV11-2; size: NA; DNA: TGTGCCAGCAGCCTTCGACTCGAAGAGACCCAGTACTTC; CDR3: CASSLRLEETQYF
length: 16; J: TRBJ2-2; D: TRBD2; V: TRBV4-2; size: few; DNA: TGTGCCAGCAGCCAAAACGCGGGGGTCACCACCGGGGAGCTGTTTTTT; CDR3: CASSQNAGVTTGELFF
length: 14; J: TRBJ2-1; D: NA; V: TRBV29-1; size: NA; DNA: TGCAGCGTTGAGGGTGGGGGGGCCCCCAATGAGCAGTTCTTC; CDR3: CSVEGGGAPNEQFF
length: 17; J: TRBJ2-5; D: TRBD2; V: TRBV10-3; size: NA; DNA: TGTGCCATCAGTGAGTCTTCGGGACTAGCGGGGTTAGAGACCCAGTACTTC; CDR3: CAISESSGLAGLETQYF
length: 15; J: TRBJ1-1; D: NA; V: TRBV6-6; size: NA; DNA: TGTGCCAGCAGCCTACTTCTAGGGGGTGGCACTGAAGCTTTCTTT; CDR3: CASSLLLGGGTEAFF
length: 17; J: TRBJ1-1; D: TRBD1; V: TRBV6-5; size: NA; DNA: TGTGCCAGCAGTTCCACCGGGACAGGGGGCCCTTGGGCTGAAGCTTTCTTT; CDR3: CASSSTGTGGPWAEAFF
length: 13; J: TRBJ1-2; D: TRBD1; V: TRBV11-2; size: NA; DNA: TGTGCCAGCAGCCTCGGGACAGCATATGGCTACACCTTC; CDR3: CASSLGTAYGYTF
length: 12; J: TRBJ1-3; D: NA; V: TRBV6-5; size: NA; DNA: TGTGCCAGCAGGGAGCCTGGAAACACCATATATTTT; CDR3: CASREPGNTIYF
length: 15; J: TRBJ1-1; D: NA; V: TRBV5-6; size: few; DNA: TGTGCCAGCAGCTCGAGGACGGGTCGCAACACTGAAGCTTTCTTT; CDR3: CASSSRTGRNTEAFF
length: 13; J: TRBJ2-3; D: TRBD2; V: TRBV24-1; size: few; DNA: TGTGCCACCAGTGTCACGGGGGGAGATACGCAGTATTTT; CDR3: CATSVTGGDTQYF
length: 16; J: TRBJ1-1; D: TRBD1; V: TRBV4-3; size: few; DNA: TGCGCCAGCAGCCCCGGGACAGCCAATTCAGGCACTGAAGCTTTCTTT; CDR3: CASSPGTANSGTEAFF
length: 11; J: TRBJ2-5; D: NA; V: TRBV7-2; size: many; DNA: TGTGCCAGCAGGAATCAAGAGACCCAGTACTTC; CDR3: CASRNQETQYF
length: 10; J: TRBJ2-1; D: NA; V: TRBV29-1; size: many; DNA: TGCAGCGGCGTTTGGTATGAGCAGTTCTTC; CDR3: CSGVWYEQFF
length: 12; J: TRBJ2-4; D: NA; V: TRBV12-3/TRBV12-4; size: many; DNA: TGTGCCAGCTGGGCGGAGGGAGGCATTCAGTACTTC; CDR3: CASWAEGGIQYF
length: 15; J: TRBJ2-1; D: TRBD2; V: TRBV20-1; size: NA; DNA: TGCAGTGCTTTCAGCGGGGTTAGCTCCTACAATGAGCAGTTCTTC; CDR3: CSAFSGVSSYNEQFF